This TCR beta chain emerged from a study of blood T cell repertoires in COVID-19. About the study: Researchers got acute and convalescent COVID-19 samples from the United States, Italy and Spain.

In the source study's methods: Amplification of reference gene primers provided the estimated nucleated cell counts. TCRdb's table, derived via immunoSEQ multiplex PCR, lists solely in-frame clones and lacks some. That table is the source of V, J and clone size, and D and trimming were worked out from the DNA. The sample carries 150,000 to 200,000 clones, around 80% recorded once. The CDR3 length is 14 residues. CDR1 is SGHRS and CDR2 is YFSETQ in the germline V gene. Trimming pared 0 bases from V and 7 bases from J, leaving 13 bases between. The sample holds one count of this clone. Sequencing input: peripheral blood. The source of this sequence is an elderly woman with acute or convalescent COVID-19. V gene TRBV5-1 combines with J gene TRBJ1-2, with D tentatively TRBD1 (5 bases). CDR3: CASSLAWAGLGYTF. The CDR3 coding sequence is TGCGCCAGCAGCTTGGCGTGGGCAGGGCTTGGCTACACCTTC.